What follows are 4 T cell receptor beta chains derived from one specimen sequenced in a study of CD8 T cells in ankylosing spondylitis. General study results and limits: Roughly eight highly homologous variants made up a TCR beta motif that seemed to typify ankylosing spondylitis blood.

These receptors' antigens are unknown. TCRdb re-called the 5' RACE reads with MiXCR, one entry per CDR3 protein. The table has over 700,000 distinct CDR3 sequences, roughly 19% seen once. Input material: blood, either unsorted or a sorted T cell fraction (not recorded which). The receptors originated from a male donor with ankylosing spondylitis.

This clonotype was counted a few times. The chain recombines TRBV6-5 with TRBJ2-1; TRBD2 is a possible D gene (6 bases). Trimming removed 2 bases from V and 3 bases from J, with 11 bases in between. Germline CDR1 and CDR2: MNHEY and SVGAGI. CDR3 size: 15 residues. The DNA for the CDR3 is TGTGCCAGCAGTTACGTGGTAGCGGTCTACAATGAGCAGTTCTTC. Protein product: CASSYVVAVYNEQFF.

CDR3 protein: CSASKVQGTYEQYF. CDR3 DNA: TGCAGTGCCTCTAAGGTACAGGGGACCTACGAGCAGTACTTC. The rearrangement uses TRBV20-1 and TRBJ2-7; 7 bases map to TRBD1. The CDR3 runs to 14 residues. The V segment lost 6 bases and the J segment 2 bases; nucleotides outside the gene matches: 10. The V gene's germline CDR1 is DFQATT and CDR2 SNEGSKA (reference sequence).

This clonotype was counted only a few times. The chain links TRBV5-1 to TRBJ2-1; 7 bases map to TRBD1. V shed 4 bases and J 8 bases; nucleotides not matched to a gene: 9. CDR3 length equals 14 residues. CDR1 and CDR2 from the germline V gene are SGHRS and YFSETQ. The CDR3, as DNA: TGCGCCAGCAGCCGACAGGGTAATGTCGATGAGCAGTTCTTC. This translates into CASSRQGNVDEQFF.

This clonotype was observed a handful of times. The chain uses TRBV4-2 and TRBJ2-7; TRBD2 aligns across 12 bases. Trimming took 2 bases from V and 1 from J; bases not matched to a gene: 3. Germline CDR1 reads LGHNA; CDR2 reads YNFKEQ. This CDR3 is 16 amino acids long. DNA of the CDR3: TGTGCCAGCAGCCAAACCGGACTAGCGGGGTCCTACGAGCAGTACTTC. Its translation is CASSQTGLAGSYEQYF.